This T cell receptor beta chain stems from a study of blood T cell repertoires in COVID-19. In germline, CDR1 is SGHNT, CDR2 YENEEA. CDR3 size: 17 residues. Between the trimmed V and J ends, which lost 1 base and 5 bases, there was a span of 18 bases. Sequencing was performed with immunoSEQ multiplex PCR; in TCRdb, only in-frame clones are kept and a portion is missing. The repertoire holds 180,000 or so clones, approximately 90% seen once, with roughly 1.5% in the top ten. The sequence was collected from a woman in her fifties or sixties with acute or convalescent COVID-19. The chain combines TRBV11-3 with TRBJ2-1; the D gene is possibly TRBD2 (5 bases). Sequencing used peripheral blood. This chain's CDR3 is CASSLAFRGRGDNEQFF. Written as DNA, the CDR3 is TGTGCCAGCAGCTTAGCGTTTCGAGGGAGAGGCGACAATGAGCAGTTCTTC.